This TCR beta chain was profiled in a study of neurological immune-mediated disorders. Regarding the study as a whole: Private repertoires in all groups were suggested by the finding that expanded clones across subjects shared no CDR3 amino acid sequences.

V shed 0 bases, J shed 3 bases, and the junction held 2 bases outside the gene matches. Per the germline V gene, CDR1 is SNHLY and CDR2 is FYNNEI. The CDR3 has 15 amino acids. Synthesis of cDNA was performed by 5'RACE using 10-nucleotide random UMIs. In TCRdb, the 5' RACE reads were re-called with MiXCR into one record per CDR3 protein. In the table there are about 30,000 distinct CDR3 sequences, approximately 5.3% of which are singletons. A blood bank in Maryland, USA, provided the volunteers who served as healthy controls. For sorted libraries, the input was about 960,000 CD4+ or CD8+ T cells. This clonotype occurred a few times. Its antigen is undetermined.

This TCR came from a woman in her forties or fifties in good health. The rearrangement joins TRBV2 to TRBJ2-1, with 7 positions matching TRBD2. Sequencing was performed on CD4+ T cells from blood. This chain's CDR3 is CASSEASSGYNEQFF. The CDR3 nucleotides read TGTGCCAGCAGTGAAGCGTCTAGCGGCTACAATGAGCAGTTCTTC.